This T cell receptor (beta chain) was sequenced in a study of T cell changes during pregnancy in multiple sclerosis. V shed 0 bases and J shed 6 bases, with 16 bases lying between them. The CDR3 has 15 amino acids. Germline V gene sequence: CDR1 SGHTS, CDR2 YDEGEE. TCRdb's copy holds only in-frame clones and misses some; the assay was immunoSEQ multiplex PCR. Of tens of thousands of clones in the sample, around 94% were seen once. The TCR was taken from a female donor with multiple sclerosis, enrolled in a pregnancy study. The input for sequencing was CD4+ T cells from peripheral blood mononuclear cells, taken after pregnancy. This chain connects TRBV5-8 to TRBJ2-7; weak D call: TRBD2 (5 bases). The CDR3 loop is CASSLESASSSEQYF. Here the CDR3 DNA reads TGTGCCAGCAGCTTGGAATCGGCTAGCTCGAGCGAGCAGTACTTC.